Here is one T cell receptor (beta chain) with its context. No antigen is known for it. This CDR3 contains 13 residues. Per the germline V gene, CDR1 is SGHTA and CDR2 is FQGTGA. Trimming took 8 bases from V and 1 from J, leaving 11 bases between them. The sample comes from a study of T cells in localized non-small cell lung cancer. Study-level results: Heterogeneity remains possible because sequencing was limited to only one tumor region. Adjacent uninvolved lung tissue had the highest T cell clonality, exceeding tumor.

Clones were read by immunoSEQ multiplex PCR, and TCRdb kept only the in-frame ones, dropping some. The sample holds tens of thousands of clones; over 80% are singletons and the top ten take more than 14%. The starting material was peripheral blood, obtained before any cancer treatment. The chain couples TRBV7-3 to TRBJ1-1; D is possibly TRBD1 (5 bases). The clonotype comes from a man aged 35 to 70 with stage I squamous cell lung carcinoma. The CDR3 here is CASGLQENTEAFF. In DNA form, the CDR3 reads TGTGCCAGCGGACTACAGGAGAACACTGAAGCTTTCTTT.